These 31 T cell receptor beta chains were all obtained from the same sample, sequenced in a study of a mutant IDH1 vaccine in newly diagnosed glioma. Time point defined: week 23, last vaccination. Vaccinated patients received 300 ug of mutant IDH1 20-mer peptide per dose, with topical imiquimod. Sequencing used immunoSEQ multiplex PCR; TCRdb keeps in-frame clones, though not all of them. The table lists around 76,000 clones, 75% to 90% of them singletons. No antigen has been assigned to these receptors. Sample: PBMCs, taken from a glioma patient whose treatment included an IDH1 peptide vaccine. The receptors come from a woman between 45 and 60 years old with glioma.

The chain combines TRBV21-1 with TRBJ2-3; TRBD1, the table's D call, was not compared with the DNA. TRBV21-1 is designated a pseudogene. The CDR3 runs 15 residues. The CDR3 protein is CASSRTGEWADTQYF. DNA for the CDR3: TGTGCCAGCAGCCGGACAGGGGAATGGGCAGATACGCAGTATTTT.

The chain joins TRBV30 to TRBJ1-6; weak D call: TRBD1 (5 bases). The CDR3 spans 14 residues. Germline V gene lookup returns CDR1 GTSNPN and CDR2 SVGIG (reference sequence). V gave up 0 bases and J gave up 10 bases, with 13 bases separating them. The CDR3 bases are TGTGCCTGGAGTGTTAGGGGAGGAGGCTCACCCCTCCACTTT. It translates to CAWSVRGGGSPLHF.

This chain joins TRBV18 and TRBJ1-5, with 7 bases fitting TRBD1. Germline values: CDR1 KGHSH, CDR2 LQKENI. Losses at the gene ends were 5 bases for V and 4 bases for J; bases not matched to a gene: 8. The CDR3 has 15 amino acids. The CDR3 here is CASSTSQDRNQPQHF. The CDR3 region has the DNA TGTGCCAGCTCAACCTCACAGGACAGGAATCAGCCCCAGCATTTT.

The chain links TRBV7-2 to TRBJ2-5; D call uncertain. The CDR3 has 13 residues. V gave up 4 bases and J gave up 5 bases, with 11 bases separating them. Germline loops: CDR1 SGHTA, CDR2 FQGNSA. CDR3: CASSSRSRETQYF. The CDR3 coding sequence is TGTGCCAGCAGCTCTAGGTCCAGGGAGACCCAGTACTTC.

The chain links TRBV5-6 to TRBJ2-7; a weak D match, TRBD1 (5 bases). The CDR3 is 13 amino acids. Per the germline V gene, CDR1 is SGHDT and CDR2 is YYEEEE. V shed 0 bases and J shed 6 bases, with 10 bases lying between them. The CDR3 nucleotides are TGTGCCAGCAGCTTGGAGGGTAGGGGCGAGCAGTACTTC. Translation: CASSLEGRGEQYF.

This chain joins TRBV28 and TRBJ2-5; the D gene could be TRBD1 or TRBD2 (6 bases each). The CDR3 length is 14 residues. Looked up from germline, CDR1 is MDHEN and CDR2 is SYDVKM. The germline V and J ends were trimmed by 5 bases and 5 bases, with 15 bases remaining between them. DNA for the CDR3: TGTGCCAGCAGTGGAGGGGGGCCACAGGAGACCCAGTACTTC. It translates to CASSGGGPQETQYF.

The J gene is TRBJ2-7, the V gene TRBV7-2; possible D gene TRBD1, 5 bases. Trimming took 1 base from V and 3 from J, leaving 13 bases between them. CDR1 is SGHTA and CDR2 is FQGNSA in the germline V gene. The CDR3 loop spans 15 amino acids. CDR3 bases: TGTGCCAGCAGCTTAGGGGTCAGTAGGGGCTACGAGCAGTACTTC. Protein: CASSLGVSRGYEQYF.

The chain links TRBV18 to TRBJ2-1, with TRBD1 identical over 9 bases. Germline CDR1 and CDR2: KGHSH and LQKENI. The CDR3 sequence is 14 residues long. The ends lost 5 bases at V and 5 bases at J; junction bases unmatched: 4. CDR3 sequence (DNA): TGTGCCAGCTCATGGGGACAGGGTCACAATGAGCAGTTCTTC. It yields the protein CASSWGQGHNEQFF.

This clone was observed a handful of times. CDR3 nucleotides: TGTGCCAGCAGTTTTTCAGGGAAGGATGAAGCTTTCTTT. This gives the protein CASSFSGKDEAFF. The chain has TRBV28 and TRBJ1-1; possibly TRBD1 for D (5 bases). CDR3 length: 13 residues. V shed 3 bases and J shed 7 bases, with 12 bases lying between them. Germline CDR1 is MDHEN and CDR2 is SYDVKM.

This sequence joins TRBV7-2 and TRBJ2-1; 7 nucleotides match TRBD2. With V trimmed by 2 bases and J by 6 bases, 16 bases remained unmatched. CDR1 and CDR2 from the germline V gene are SGHTA and FQGNSA. The CDR3 totals 18 residues. Here the CDR3 reads CASSLRWPALAVGNEQFF. For the CDR3, the DNA is TGTGCCAGCAGCTTAAGGTGGCCAGCCCTAGCGGTTGGCAATGAGCAGTTCTTC. Filled out from reference TRBV7-2 and TRBJ2-1, the complete variable domain reads GAGVSQSPSNKVTEKGKDVELRCDPISGHTALYWYRQSLGQGLEFLIYFQGNSAPDKSGLPSDRFSAERTGGSVSTLTIQRTQQEDSAVYLCASSLRWPALAVGNEQFFGPGTRLTVL.

The V and J genes are TRBV30 and TRBJ2-1; D might be TRBD2 (7 bases). Germline CDR1 reads GTSNPN; CDR2 reads SVGIG (reference sequence). V shed 7 bases and J shed 5 bases, with 18 bases lying between them. This CDR3 spans 14 amino acids. The DNA of the CDR3 is TGTGCCTTGGGGGGGCTAGCGGACCACAATGAGCAGTTCTTC. Translating it yields CALGGLADHNEQFF.

The chain combines TRBV11-2 with TRBJ1-6; TRBD1 is a possible D gene (5 bases). This CDR3 region has 14 residues. V lost 5 bases and J 7 bases, leaving 12 bases between the germline ends. Germline CDR1 SGHAT, CDR2 FQNNGV. The CDR3 spells CASSQGRENSPLHF. The CDR3 DNA reads TGTGCCAGCAGCCAGGGACGGGAAAATTCACCCCTCCACTTT. Combining the CDR3 with reference TRBV11-2 and TRBJ1-6 gives the whole variable domain EAGVAQSPRYKIIEKRQSVAFWCNPISGHATLYWYQQILGQGPKLLIQFQNNGVVDDSQLPKDRFSAERLKGVDSTLKIQPAKLEDSAVYLCASSQGRENSPLHFGNGTRLTVT.

This chain connects TRBV2 to TRBJ1-2; D is uncertain. V was trimmed by 2 bases and J by 8 bases, leaving 12 bases between them. There are 13 residues in the CDR3. Germline assignment: CDR1 SNHLY and CDR2 FYNNEI. The CDR3 coding sequence is TGTGCCAGCAGTGAAAACTTCCTCGACGGCTACACCTTC. Translation: CASSENFLDGYTF.

J is TRBJ1-1 and V is TRBV5-6, with 7 bases aligning to TRBD1. This CDR3 region has 15 residues. Germline lookup yields CDR1 SGHDT and CDR2 YYEEEE. V lost 4 bases and J lost 1; bases outside the gene matches: 7. The CDR3: CASSGSDRANTEAFF. In DNA, the CDR3 is TGTGCCAGCAGCGGATCAGACAGGGCGAACACTGAAGCTTTCTTT.

This sequence joins TRBV7-9 and TRBJ2-7; TRBD2 agrees at 7 bases. Germline lookup yields CDR1 SEHNR and CDR2 FQNEAQ (reference sequence). With V trimmed by 5 bases and J by 2 bases, 15 bases remained unmatched. The CDR3 has 17 amino acids. CDR3 DNA: TGTGCCAGCAGCCCGGTTCGTAACGGGAGGTGGACCTACGAGCAGTACTTC. This translates into CASSPVRNGRWTYEQYF.

This sequence joins TRBV5-6 and TRBJ2-4; no definite D call. The germline V and J ends were trimmed by 4 bases and 1 base, with 6 bases remaining between them. The CDR3 loop spans 13 amino acids. Looked up from germline, CDR1 is SGHDT and CDR2 is YYEEEE. CDR3 nucleotide sequence: TGTGCCAGCAGCCCCATGGCCAAAAACATTCAGTACTTC. It translates to CASSPMAKNIQYF.

This clone was picked up one time. The chain couples TRBV30 to TRBJ2-7; D possibly corresponds to TRBD1 (6 bases). The CDR3 covers 13 residues. The V and J ends lost 1 base and 3 bases respectively, with 10 bases between them. Germline CDR1 and CDR2: GTSNPN and SVGIG (reference sequence). DNA for the CDR3: TGTGCCTGGAGTGGGGGGCATCTCTACGAGCAGTACTTC. Protein sequence: CAWSGGHLYEQYF.

The chain links TRBV14 to TRBJ2-5; D tentatively reads TRBD1 or TRBD2 (6 bases each). The DNA end lines up better with TRBJ2-7; the J call may be wrong. CDR3 length: 14 amino acids. The germline CDR1 and CDR2 sequences are SGHDN and FVKESK. The CDR3 DNA sequence: TGTGCCAGCAGCCAAGATTTCGGGGGCGGCGAGCAGTACTTC. It codes for CASSQDFGGGEQYF.

This chain links TRBV5-6 with TRBJ2-7, with D possibly being TRBD1 (6 bases). Germline-derived CDR1 and CDR2 are SGHDT and YYEEEE. With 0 bases removed from V and 7 bases from J, the gap between germline ends came to 8 bases. The CDR3 loop spans 12 amino acids. CDR3 amino acids: CASSLGTGEQYF. Written as DNA, the CDR3 is TGTGCCAGCAGCTTGGGCACAGGGGAGCAGTACTTC.

The rearrangement uses TRBV2 and TRBJ2-7; 9 nucleotides agree with TRBD1. Germline CDR1 SNHLY, CDR2 FYNNEI. With 11 bases clipped from V and 6 bases from J, the junction kept 14 bases outside the gene matches. The CDR3 sequence is 14 residues long. The CDR3 DNA is TGTGCCTCAAACTCCGGGACAGGGTTTACCGAGCAGTACTTC. It encodes CASNSGTGFTEQYF.

The J gene is TRBJ2-5, the V gene TRBV6-5; 8 bases fit TRBD2. The germline CDR1 and CDR2 sequences are MNHEY and SVGAGI. After removal of 5 bases from V and 2 bases from J, the junction contained 4 bases not matched to a gene. The CDR3 is made up of 14 amino acids. The CDR3 spells CASSRLARQETQYF. In DNA, the CDR3 is TGTGCCAGCAGTCGACTAGCGCGTCAAGAGACCCAGTACTTC.

This rearrangement joins TRBV15 to TRBJ1-4; D uncertain. There are 15 residues in the CDR3. V was cut by 5 bases and J by 8 bases, with 18 bases left in between. Germline V gives CDR1 LNHNV, CDR2 YYDKDF (reference sequence). In DNA form, the CDR3 reads TGTGCCACCAGCCGGTCTTCTGGGGTTGGCGAAAAACTGTTTTTT. Its protein product is CATSRSSGVGEKLFF.

CDR3 loop: CASSPVTEFSEQYF. CDR3 nucleotide sequence: TGTGCCAGCTCACCAGTGACAGAGTTTTCCGAGCAGTACTTC. J is TRBJ2-7 and V is TRBV18; the D gene is possibly TRBD1 (5 bases). The CDR3 extends over 14 amino acids. The V gene's germline CDR1 is KGHSH and CDR2 LQKENI. Trimming left V 2 bases short and J 6 bases short, with 14 bases between.

V usage is TRBV11-2 and J usage is TRBJ1-4; D unresolved. V gave up 3 bases and J gave up 0 bases, with 11 bases separating them. The CDR3 is 16 residues long. The germline CDR1 and CDR2 sequences are SGHAT and FQNNGV. CDR3 in DNA: TGTGCCAGCAGCTTGTCGGTTGGGGCAACTAATGAAAAACTGTTTTTT. It yields the protein CASSLSVGATNEKLFF.

This sequence joins TRBV29-1 and TRBJ2-7; D perhaps matches TRBD2 (5 bases). V lost 6 bases, J lost 6 bases, and 15 bases lay in between. The CDR3 covers 12 residues. The germline V gene encodes CDR1 SQVTM and CDR2 ANQGSEA. The CDR3 DNA is TGCAGCGTAGCCAGGAGGTCGGGCGAGCAGTACTTC. This encodes CSVARRSGEQYF.

The chain has TRBV12-2 and TRBJ1-3. TRBV12-2 is a listed pseudogene. This CDR3 spans 18 amino acids. CDR3 coding DNA: TGTGCAAGTCGCCCCCGTTCGAAAGGACGGAACTCTGGAAACACCATATATTTT. This translates into CASRPRSKGRNSGNTIYF.

The chain joins TRBV12-5 to TRBJ2-5; D is unresolved. Germline lookup yields CDR1 LGHNT and CDR2 FRNRAP. The V end lost 3 bases, the J end lost 1 base, and 6 bases lay between the germline ends. The CDR3 consists of 13 residues. Here the CDR3 reads CASGFPGQETQYF. CDR3 DNA sequence: TGTGCTAGTGGTTTCCCAGGCCAAGAGACCCAGTACTTC.

The gene calls are TRBV29-1 and TRBJ2-2; possible D gene TRBD1, 6 bases. The CDR3 loop spans 17 amino acids. V lost 0 bases and J lost 4, with 18 bases in between. Germline lookup yields CDR1 SQVTM and CDR2 ANQGSEA. The CDR3 region is CSVEDALEGHATGELFF. The CDR3 DNA is TGCAGCGTTGAAGATGCGTTAGAGGGACATGCCACCGGGGAGCTGTTTTTT.

The V gene is TRBV11-3, the J gene TRBJ2-1; D possibly corresponds to TRBD2 (6 bases). Trimming left V 5 bases short and J 4 bases short, with 12 bases between. The germline gives CDR1 SGHNT, CDR2 YENEEA. The CDR3 runs to 14 residues. The CDR3 protein is CASSRERGYNEQFF. The CDR3 DNA sequence: TGTGCCAGCAGCCGAGAACGGGGGTACAATGAGCAGTTCTTC.

This clone was counted only a few times. The gene calls are TRBV6-5 and TRBJ1-1, with D uncertain. The CDR3 totals 14 residues. V was trimmed by 2 bases and J by 0 bases, leaving 7 bases between them. The germline gives CDR1 MNHEY, CDR2 SVGAGI. The CDR3 coding sequence is TGTGCCAGCAGTTACAGGGTGATGAACACTGAAGCTTTCTTT. It is translated as CASSYRVMNTEAFF.

V gene TRBV7-2 combines with J gene TRBJ2-5; 10 nucleotides match TRBD2. In germline, CDR1 is SGHTA, CDR2 FQGNSA. The CDR3 spans 16 residues. V shed 5 bases and J 6 bases; nucleotides not matched to a gene: 12. CDR3: CASSPPGTSGIKTQYF. CDR3 nucleotide sequence: TGTGCCAGCAGCCCTCCCGGAACTAGCGGGATAAAGACCCAGTACTTC. The whole variable domain, filled in from reference TRBV7-2 and TRBJ2-5, reads GAGVSQSPSNKVTEKGKDVELRCDPISGHTALYWYRQSLGQGLEFLIYFQGNSAPDKSGLPSDRFSAERTGGSVSTLTIQRTQQEDSAVYLCASSPPGTSGIKTQYFGPGTRLLVL.